A selection of T cell receptor beta chains follows, all from one sample in a study of metastatic and nonmetastatic thyroid tumors. MiXCR was used by TCRdb to re-call the PCR reads. The sample contains around 41,000 clones, about 3.3% of which appear only once. Sequenced sample: blood. These receptors all come from a female donor with papillary thyroid cancer or a benign thyroid nodule (not recorded which). Some clones in this sample may be carry-over from other donors' samples. Both conserved end residues are part of each CDR3. The D gene is left open where the match is weak. Size is omitted from some rows. Given values are once, few, many or a class for expanded clones.

CDR3 | DNA | V | D | J | size
CSASGPGNTEAFF | TGCAGTGCTTCGGGACCCGGTAACACTGAAGCTTTCTTT | TRBV20-1 | - | TRBJ1-1 | -
CASSTGTSGSETQYF | TGTGCCAGTAGTACCGGGACTAGCGGGAGTGAGACCCAGTACTTC | TRBV19 | TRBD2 | TRBJ2-5 | many
CASSVTGSAANEQFF | TGTGCCAGCAGTGTTACAGGGTCCGCAGCCAATGAGCAGTTCTTC | TRBV19 | - | TRBJ2-1 | few
CASSEGTSITDTQYF | TGTGCCAGCAGTGAAGGGACTAGTATCACAGATACGCAGTATTTT | TRBV6-4 | TRBD2 | TRBJ2-3 | few
CASRLTGAVETQYF | TGTGCCAGCAGGTTGACAGGGGCGGTAGAGACCCAGTACTTC | TRBV6-1 | TRBD1 | TRBJ2-5 | many
CASSPTGGSYEQYF | TGTGCCAGCAGTCCAACAGGGGGGAGCTACGAGCAGTACTTC | TRBV28 | TRBD1 | TRBJ2-7 | few
CASSVGLDPNEQFF | TGTGCCAGCAGTGTGGGACTAGATCCTAATGAGCAGTTCTTC | TRBV6-1 | TRBD2 | TRBJ2-1 | -
CASSRGGEGVGQFF | TGTGCCAGCAGCCGTGGGGGAGAGGGCGTTGGGCAGTTCTTC | TRBV11-3 | - | TRBJ2-1 | medium-sized
CSANHLGGETQYF | TGCAGTGCTAATCACCTAGGGGGGGAGACCCAGTACTTC | TRBV20-1 | - | TRBJ2-5 | many
CASSPQGLLNYGYTF | TGTGCCAGCTCACCACAGGGACTCCTTAACTATGGCTACACCTTC | TRBV18 | - | TRBJ1-2 | many
CATSDPRTIFTDTQYF | TGTGCCACCAGTGACCCGCGGACGATTTTCACAGATACGCAGTATTTT | TRBV24-1 | - | TRBJ2-3 | -
CASSTLGQDHQPQHF | TGTGCCAGTAGTACCTTAGGACAGGACCATCAGCCCCAGCATTTT | TRBV19 | TRBD1 | TRBJ1-5 | few
CASSEVAGRGENIQYF | TGTGCCAGCAGTGAGGTTGCGGGAAGAGGCGAAAACATTCAGTACTTC | TRBV2 | - | TRBJ2-4 | many
CASSPLPGAGNTIYF | TGTGCCAGCAGTCCCCTCCCAGGGGCTGGAAACACCATATATTTT | TRBV28 | - | TRBJ1-3 | many
CASSSQGPGELFF | TGTGCCAGCAGTTCACAGGGTCCCGGGGAGCTGTTTTTT | TRBV6-1 | - | TRBJ2-2 | many
CASSDSGGPYEQYF | TGTGCCAGCAGTGATAGTGGGGGGCCCTACGAGCAGTACTTC | TRBV6-1 | - | TRBJ2-7 | few
CASSLRSNGPRAEAFF | TGTGCCAGCAGCTTAAGATCGAATGGCCCAAGGGCTGAAGCTTTCTTT | TRBV7-8 | - | TRBJ1-1 | many
CASSLEPGNMEKLFF | TGTGCCAGCAGCTTAGAACCCGGGAATATGGAAAAACTGTTTTTT | TRBV11-2 | - | TRBJ1-4 | medium-sized
CASSLEVNTEAFF | TGCGCCAGCAGCTTGGAAGTAAACACTGAAGCTTTCTTT | TRBV5-1 | - | TRBJ1-1 | many